Listed below are T cell receptor beta chains from one sample, sequenced in a study of response to subunit inactivated influenza vaccine. TCRdb re-called the RT-PCR reads through MiXCR, storing one row per CDR3 protein. The data contain hundreds of thousands of distinct CDR3 sequences, under 9% of them singletons. Sequenced here: PBMCs from blood, sampled around 25 months after vaccination. These TCRs come from a man aged 50-75 years who received an inactivated influenza vaccine. CDR3s include the opening cysteine and the closing phenylalanine or tryptophan. Fields, in order: D gene, clone size, V gene, J gene, CDR3 DNA, CDR3 protein. The D gene is left open where the match is weak. Clone size is given for some rows only: seen once, a few or many times, or a class if the clone is expanded.

d_call: NA
clone_size: few
v_call: TRBV14
j_call: TRBJ2-1
cdr3_nt: TGTGCCAGCAGCCGGAGGACTGGCAGAAGCTCCTACAATGAGCAGTTCTTC
cdr3_aa: CASSRRTGRSSYNEQFF

d_call: NA
clone_size: NA
v_call: TRBV5-6
j_call: TRBJ2-2
cdr3_nt: TGTGCCAGCAGCAAACAGGGATACCATACGAACACCGGGGAGCTGTTTTTT
cdr3_aa: CASSKQGYHTNTGELFF

d_call: TRBD1
clone_size: NA
v_call: TRBV5-1
j_call: TRBJ2-3
cdr3_nt: TGCGCCAGCAGCTTGGCTAGCAGGGGGCCGACAGATACGCAGTATTTT
cdr3_aa: CASSLASRGPTDTQYF

d_call: TRBD1
clone_size: many
v_call: TRBV7-9
j_call: TRBJ2-3
cdr3_nt: TGTGCCAGCAGGATACCGGGACAGGGCCCAGATACGCAGTATTTT
cdr3_aa: CASRIPGQGPDTQYF

d_call: NA
clone_size: few
v_call: TRBV20-1
j_call: TRBJ1-5
cdr3_nt: TGCAGTGCGATCAAGCTGGAGGGGGATCAGCCCCAGCATTTT
cdr3_aa: CSAIKLEGDQPQHF

d_call: TRBD1
clone_size: many
v_call: TRBV5-5
j_call: TRBJ1-2
cdr3_nt: TGTGCCAGCAGCTTAACTGGGACAGGAGACTATGGCTACACCTTC
cdr3_aa: CASSLTGTGDYGYTF

d_call: TRBD1
clone_size: many
v_call: TRBV6-1
j_call: TRBJ2-2
cdr3_nt: TGTGCCAGCCGGACAGGGGTTATCGGGGAGCTGTTTTTT
cdr3_aa: CASRTGVIGELFF

d_call: NA
clone_size: NA
v_call: TRBV24-1
j_call: TRBJ2-1
cdr3_nt: TGTGCCACCAGCGTGCGTTCAGGGACAAATGAGCAGTTCTTC
cdr3_aa: CATSVRSGTNEQFF

d_call: TRBD1
clone_size: NA
v_call: TRBV10-3
j_call: TRBJ1-1
cdr3_nt: TGTGCCACTATGACAGGGGGTCCCACTGAAGCTTTCTTT
cdr3_aa: CATMTGGPTEAFF

d_call: TRBD2
clone_size: few
v_call: TRBV7-8
j_call: TRBJ2-1
cdr3_nt: TGTGCCAGCAGCTCTATAGGGACTAGCGGACAATTTGGGGAGCAGTTCTTC
cdr3_aa: CASSSIGTSGQFGEQFF

d_call: TRBD1
clone_size: NA
v_call: TRBV6-5
j_call: TRBJ1-6
cdr3_nt: TGTGCCAGCAGTTACTCGACAGGGCGGAATTCACCCCTCCACTTT
cdr3_aa: CASSYSTGRNSPLHF

d_call: NA
clone_size: few
v_call: TRBV19
j_call: TRBJ2-7
cdr3_nt: TGTGCCAGTAGTAACCAGGGGAGGACCTACGAGCAGTACTTC
cdr3_aa: CASSNQGRTYEQYF

d_call: NA
clone_size: many
v_call: TRBV25-1
j_call: TRBJ1-6
cdr3_nt: TGTGCCAGCAGTGGGCCTTGGGGAACCGATAATTCACCCCTCCACTTT
cdr3_aa: CASSGPWGTDNSPLHF

d_call: TRBD1
clone_size: NA
v_call: TRBV28
j_call: TRBJ2-7
cdr3_nt: TGTGCCAGCAGCCGCGCCTTAGGGACAGCGAGCTCCTACGAGCAGTACTTC
cdr3_aa: CASSRALGTASSYEQYF

d_call: NA
clone_size: many
v_call: TRBV5-1
j_call: TRBJ2-2
cdr3_nt: TGCGCCAGCAGCTTGGGGTACACCGGGGAGCTGTTTTTT
cdr3_aa: CASSLGYTGELFF

d_call: TRBD1
clone_size: many
v_call: TRBV29-1
j_call: TRBJ2-3
cdr3_nt: TGCAGCGTGAGGGACAGGGGAGGGAATACGCAGTATTTT
cdr3_aa: CSVRDRGGNTQYF

d_call: TRBD2
clone_size: few
v_call: TRBV27
j_call: TRBJ2-3
cdr3_nt: TGTGCCAGCAGTTTACTACCGGGACTAGAGTCCGATACGCAGTATTTT
cdr3_aa: CASSLLPGLESDTQYF

d_call: NA
clone_size: many
v_call: TRBV4-1
j_call: TRBJ2-7
cdr3_nt: TGTGCCAGCAGCCAAGGTACGGGCTACGAGCAGTACTTC
cdr3_aa: CASSQGTGYEQYF

d_call: NA
clone_size: few
v_call: TRBV5-4
j_call: TRBJ2-7
cdr3_nt: TGTGCCAGCAGCTTGGGCGCCCTCTCCTACGAGCAGTACTTC
cdr3_aa: CASSLGALSYEQYF